A selection of T cell receptor beta chains follows, all from one sample in a study of blood T cell repertoires in COVID-19. Only in-frame clones appear in the TCRdb table, and some are missing; sequencing was by immunoSEQ multiplex PCR. The sample yields 100,000 to 150,000 clones, roughly 69% seen once. Source material: peripheral blood. The receptors originated from a woman aged 70-85 years with acute or convalescent COVID-19. Both conserved end residues are part of each CDR3. The D gene is left open where the match is weak. Where a row states a size, it is once, few, many or the class of an expanded clone; other rows omit it.

V gene	D gene	clone size	J gene	CDR3 DNA	CDR3 protein
TRBV5-4	TRBD2	NA	TRBJ2-1	TGTGCCAGCAGCTTGCAAAGGGGTAGCGGGAGGGCGGCCTACAATGAGCAGTTCTTC	CASSLQRGSGRAAYNEQFF
TRBV4-1	NA	NA	TRBJ2-7	TGCGCCAGCAGCCAAGAACCCGGGGTTAACGAGCAGTACTTC	CASSQEPGVNEQYF
TRBV29-1	NA	NA	TRBJ1-2	TGCAGCGTTGACAGAAACTATGGCTACACCTTC	CSVDRNYGYTF
TRBV10-3	TRBD2	once	TRBJ2-5	TGTGCCATCAGGGGGGGGGAGACCCAGTACTTC	CAIRGGETQYF
TRBV9	NA	NA	TRBJ1-3	TGTGCCAGCAGCGTTTCGTCTGGAAACACCATATATTTT	CASSVSSGNTIYF
TRBV5-1	NA	NA	TRBJ1-1	TGCGCCAGCAGCTTGGGGGGGACACAGAACACTGAAGCTTTCTTT	CASSLGGTQNTEAFF
TRBV9	TRBD1	NA	TRBJ1-2	TGTGCCAGCAGCACCGGGGACAGCAGTGAGGGGTATGGCTACACCTTC	CASSTGDSSEGYGYTF
TRBV19	NA	NA	TRBJ1-1	TGTGCCAGTAGTATAAGGGGTTCGAACACTGAAGCTTTCTTT	CASSIRGSNTEAFF
TRBV18	NA	once	TRBJ1-4	TGTGCCAGCTCACCGCGAGGAAGGGGGACAACTAATGAAAAACTGTTTTTT	CASSPRGRGTTNEKLFF
TRBV2	TRBD1	few	TRBJ1-6	TGTGCCAGCAGTGAGAGGACAGGGAGTAATTCACCCCTCCACTTT	CASSERTGSNSPLHF
TRBV4-1	TRBD1	few	TRBJ2-1	TGCGCCAGCAGCCAAGAAAGTAAGGGGACAGGTTACAATGAGCAGTTCTTC	CASSQESKGTGYNEQFF
TRBV2	TRBD1	NA	TRBJ1-4	TGTGCCAGCACCAAGGACAGGGCTAATGAAAAACTGTTTTTT	CASTKDRANEKLFF
TRBV28	NA	NA	TRBJ2-5	TGTGCCAGCAGTTTAGAGGAGACCCAGTACTTC	CASSLEETQYF
TRBV23-1	NA	NA	TRBJ2-1	TGCGCCAGCAGTCATCACCGGGATTTGGGCCATGAGCAGTTCTTC	CASSHHRDLGHEQFF
TRBV11-2	NA	NA	TRBJ1-5	TGTGCCAGCAGCTTAGATCTGCGCCCCAATCAGCCCCAGCATTTT	CASSLDLRPNQPQHF
TRBV11-2	NA	few	TRBJ2-1	TGTGCCAGCAGCTTGAGTGCTAGCGTTGATGAGCAGTTCTTC	CASSLSASVDEQFF
TRBV6-5	NA	NA	TRBJ2-4	TGTGCCAGCAGCCCGTTACAGGGAGCCAAAAACATTCAGTACTTC	CASSPLQGAKNIQYF
TRBV9	TRBD2	NA	TRBJ2-7	TGTGCCAGCAGTAGATCGGAGGCGGGAGGCTACTACGAGCAGTACTTC	CASSRSEAGGYYEQYF
TRBV5-4	TRBD2	NA	TRBJ2-3	TGTGCCAGCAGGGGATGGGCTAGCGGAAGCACAGATACGCAGTATTTT	CASRGWASGSTDTQYF
TRBV2	NA	NA	TRBJ1-2	TGTGCCAGCAGTGGCCGACCGAGGTCGGGCTACACCTTC	CASSGRPRSGYTF
TRBV5-1	TRBD1	NA	TRBJ1-4	TGCGCCAGCAGCTTGGCCGGCAGGGGGAGTGAAAAACTGTTTTTT	CASSLAGRGSEKLFF
TRBV2	TRBD1	NA	TRBJ1-4	TGTGCCAGCAGTGAAAGGACAGGGGCGTTTGAAAAACTGTTTTTT	CASSERTGAFEKLFF
TRBV29-1	NA	few	TRBJ2-5	TGCAGCGTTGGGCGAACGGGACATTACCAAGAGACCCAGTACTTC	CSVGRTGHYQETQYF
TRBV28	NA	NA	TRBJ1-1	TGTGCCAGCAGTTTATCGGTGGGGGGTCGCACTGAAGCTTTCTTT	CASSLSVGGRTEAFF
TRBV5-5	NA	many	TRBJ2-7	TGTGCCAGCAGCTTGTACACAGGGACCTTCTACGAGCAGTACTTC	CASSLYTGTFYEQYF
TRBV28	TRBD1	NA	TRBJ1-1	TGTGCCAGCCGAGATGGGACAGGCTTGAACACTGAAGCTTTCTTT	CASRDGTGLNTEAFF
TRBV28	TRBD2	medium-sized	TRBJ2-1	TGTGCCAGCAGCTACAGCGGGAGGGCCGGGAATGAGCAGTTCTTC	CASSYSGRAGNEQFF
TRBV25-1	TRBD1	once	TRBJ1-6	TGTGCCAGCAGTGCGACAGGGGGTTCACCCCTCCACTTT	CASSATGGSPLHF
TRBV2	NA	NA	TRBJ1-6	TGTGCCAGCAGCCTGCGTCAGGGGAACGATAATTCACCCCTCCACTTT	CASSLRQGNDNSPLHF
TRBV18	TRBD2	NA	TRBJ2-7	TGTGCCAGCTCACCACCCGGGACTAGTTCGGGGGAGCAGTACTTC	CASSPPGTSSGEQYF
TRBV9	NA	NA	TRBJ2-2	TGTGCCAGCAGCGGCGGAGCTCTAGACACCGGGGAGCTGTTTTTT	CASSGGALDTGELFF
TRBV27	NA	NA	TRBJ1-1	TGTGCCAGCAGTTTATCTGGAGGTGGGATCGTTGAAGCTTTCTTT	CASSLSGGGIVEAFF
TRBV4-2	TRBD1	NA	TRBJ2-3	TGTGCCAGCAGCCCCGCGGACAGGGGCCTCACAGATACGCAGTATTTT	CASSPADRGLTDTQYF
TRBV15	TRBD2	NA	TRBJ2-1	TGTGCCACCAGCAAGCGGGACGGTGTCAATGAGCAGTTCTTC	CATSKRDGVNEQFF
TRBV6-5	NA	NA	TRBJ1-3	TGTGCCAGCACCTCCGGCGACAGCTCTGGAAACACCATATATTTT	CASTSGDSSGNTIYF
TRBV9	TRBD2	few	TRBJ2-3	TGTGCCAGCAGCAGGGAGGGAGATACGCAGTATTTT	CASSREGDTQYF
TRBV5-1	NA	NA	TRBJ1-2	TGCGCCAGCAGCTTGGGGACAAACAGGAAGGACTATGGCTACACCTTC	CASSLGTNRKDYGYTF
TRBV14	NA	many	TRBJ2-6	TGTGCCAGCAGCCAGGCCATGTTCCACTCTGGGGCCAACGTCCTGACTTTC	CASSQAMFHSGANVLTF
TRBV28	NA	NA	TRBJ2-5	TGTGCCAGCAGTCCCTCGGTGGAGACCCAGTACTTC	CASSPSVETQYF
TRBV5-1	NA	many	TRBJ2-7	TGCGCCAGCAGCTGGGCGACAGAGTCCTACGAGCAGTACTTC	CASSWATESYEQYF
TRBV9	TRBD1	NA	TRBJ1-4	TGTGCCAGCAGCCCCGGACAGGGGGGTGAAAAACTGTTTTTT	CASSPGQGGEKLFF
TRBV9	NA	NA	TRBJ1-1	TGTGCCAGCAGCGTCCATTCGACACATTTGAACACTGAAGCTTTCTTT	CASSVHSTHLNTEAFF